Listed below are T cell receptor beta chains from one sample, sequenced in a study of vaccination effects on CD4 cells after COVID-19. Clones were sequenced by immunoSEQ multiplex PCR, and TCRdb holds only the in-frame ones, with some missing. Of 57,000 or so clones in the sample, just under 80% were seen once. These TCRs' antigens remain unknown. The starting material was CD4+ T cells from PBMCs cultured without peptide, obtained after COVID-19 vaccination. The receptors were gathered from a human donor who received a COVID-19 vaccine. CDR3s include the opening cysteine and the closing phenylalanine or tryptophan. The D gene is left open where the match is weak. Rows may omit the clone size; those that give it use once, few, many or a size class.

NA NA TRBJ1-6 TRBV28 TGTGCCGGGGGAATTGGGGCCGGCTCCTATAATTCACCCCTCCACTTT CAGGIGAGSYNSPLHF
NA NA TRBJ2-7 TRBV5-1 TGCGCCAGCAGCTGGGACCGAGCCTACGAGCAGTACTTC CASSWDRAYEQYF
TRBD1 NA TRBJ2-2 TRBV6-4 TGTGCCAGCAGTGACGGGACAGGGAACACCGGGGAGCTGTTTTTT CASSDGTGNTGELFF
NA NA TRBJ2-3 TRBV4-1 TGCGCCAGCAGCCAAGATAGGGCTCGCACAGATACGCAGTATTTT CASSQDRARTDTQYF
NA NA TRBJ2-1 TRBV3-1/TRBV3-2 TGTGCCAGCAGCCAAGAGATTCTTGGGCGAGAGCAGTTCTTC CASSQEILGREQFF
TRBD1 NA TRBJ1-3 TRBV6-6 TGTGCCAGCAGGAGACAGGGAGGTACTGGAAACACCATATATTTT CASRRQGGTGNTIYF
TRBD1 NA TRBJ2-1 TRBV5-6 TGTGCCAGCAGCTTGGCGGGACAGGGTATCAATGAGCAGTTCTTC CASSLAGQGINEQFF
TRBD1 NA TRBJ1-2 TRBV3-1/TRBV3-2 TGTGCCAGCAGCACTCGGACAGGGCTAGGCTACACCTTC CASSTRTGLGYTF
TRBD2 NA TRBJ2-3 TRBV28 TGTGCCAGCAGTCCTAGCGGGAGGGCCTTAGATACGCAGTATTTT CASSPSGRALDTQYF
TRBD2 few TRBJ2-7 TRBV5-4 TGTGCCAGCAGCCCCGGAGGGCAGGGAGGGTCCTACGAGCAGTACTTC CASSPGGQGGSYEQYF
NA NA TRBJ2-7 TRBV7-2 TGTGCCAGCAGCTTATCTCCCATGACTAATCTCTACGAGCAGTACTTC CASSLSPMTNLYEQYF
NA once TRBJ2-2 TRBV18 TGTGCCAGCTCACCACCGGGGCAGGGTCCCGGCAGCGGGGAGCTGTTTTTT CASSPPGQGPGSGELFF
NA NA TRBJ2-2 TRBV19 TGTGCCAGTAGTTACCAGGGGAAGAACACCGGGGAGCTGTTTTTT CASSYQGKNTGELFF
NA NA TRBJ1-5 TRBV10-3 TGTGCCATCAGATCCGGGGTCTTGGAGCCCCAGCATTTT CAIRSGVLEPQHF
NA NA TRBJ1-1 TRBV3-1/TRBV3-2 TGTGCCAGCAGCCAAGGGGCATACAACACTGAAGCTTTCTTT CASSQGAYNTEAFF
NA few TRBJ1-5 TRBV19 TGTGCCAGTAGTATCGCCGGGTGGAGGACAGGCAATCAGCCCCAGCATTTT CASSIAGWRTGNQPQHF
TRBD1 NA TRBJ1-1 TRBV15 TGTGCCACCAGCAGACGACAGGGGGCAGCTTTCTTT CATSRRQGAAFF
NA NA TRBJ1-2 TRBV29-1 TGCAGCGTTGAGGTGGCCGTAAGTGGGGGCTACACCTTC CSVEVAVSGGYTF
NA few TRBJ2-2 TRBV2 TGTGCCAGCAAAGGAACAGCGGAGAACACCGGGGAGCTGTTTTTT CASKGTAENTGELFF
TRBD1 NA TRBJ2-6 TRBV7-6 TGTGCCAGCAGCTACAGGGGGTTCAGGGTCGGTAGTGGGGCCAACGTCCTGACTTTC CASSYRGFRVGSGANVLTF
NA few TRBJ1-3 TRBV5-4 TGTGCCAGCAGCCCCGGTTTAGGTGGAAACACCATATATTTT CASSPGLGGNTIYF
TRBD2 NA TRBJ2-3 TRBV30 TGTGCCTGGGACCGCTCTCTAGCGGGGCGGATCACAGATACGCAGTATTTT CAWDRSLAGRITDTQYF
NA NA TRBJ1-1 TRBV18 TGTGCCAGCTCACCACGAACAGGAGTTGAAGCTTTCTTT CASSPRTGVEAFF
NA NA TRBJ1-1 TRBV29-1 TGCAGCGTTCAGAAGGGGAACACTGAAGCTTTCTTT CSVQKGNTEAFF
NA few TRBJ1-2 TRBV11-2 TGTGCCAGCAGCTTAGATCCGGCTAACTATGGCTACACCTTC CASSLDPANYGYTF
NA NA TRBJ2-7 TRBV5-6 TGTGCCAGCAGCTTTCTCCCCGTAACGCTCGGGCAGTACTTC CASSFLPVTLGQYF
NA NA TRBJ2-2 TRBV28 TGTGCCAGCAGTCCGGGTTTCCAGACGACGAACACCGGGGAGCTGTTTTTT CASSPGFQTTNTGELFF
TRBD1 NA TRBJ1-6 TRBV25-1 TGTGCCAGCACGGACAGGGGGCCTTCACCCCTCCACTTT CASTDRGPSPLHF
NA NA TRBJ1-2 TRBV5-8 TGTGCCAGCAGCAAACGGACCAGGCAGGGCTACACCTTC CASSKRTRQGYTF
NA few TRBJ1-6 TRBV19 TGTGCCAGTAGTAAGGGGCGGTCACCCCTCCACTTT CASSKGRSPLHF
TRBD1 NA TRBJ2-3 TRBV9 TGTGCCAGCAGCGCGGAGACAGGGGGTACGCAGTATTTT CASSAETGGTQYF
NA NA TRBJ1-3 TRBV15 TGTGCCACCAGCAGAGATATTGGACTCGGAAACACCATATATTTT CATSRDIGLGNTIYF
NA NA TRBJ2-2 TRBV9 TGTGCCAGCAGCGCCGCAGGGCCCGGGGAGCTGTTTTTT CASSAAGPGELFF
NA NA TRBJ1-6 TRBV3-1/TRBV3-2 TGTGCCAGCAGCCAGGCTCAAGAATTGTATTCACCCCTCCACTTT CASSQAQELYSPLHF
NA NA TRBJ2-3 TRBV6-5 TGTGCCAGCAGTTTCGGACAGAGCACAGATACGCAGTATTTT CASSFGQSTDTQYF
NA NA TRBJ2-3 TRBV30 TGTGCCTGGAGCCGACTGGTGAGCACAGATACGCAGTATTTT CAWSRLVSTDTQYF
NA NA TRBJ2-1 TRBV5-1 TGCGCCAGCAGCTTGGAGAGTGTAGAGCAGTTCTTC CASSLESVEQFF
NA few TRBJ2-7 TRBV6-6 TGTGCCAGCAGACGCGGACAGTCCTACGAGCAGTACTTC CASRRGQSYEQYF
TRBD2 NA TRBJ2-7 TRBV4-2 TGTGCCAGCAGCCACCCCGGACTAGCGGGGAGCACCGAGCAGTACTTC CASSHPGLAGSTEQYF
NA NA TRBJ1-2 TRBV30 TGTGCCTGGAGTAGCCAAGGGGGTGGCTACACCTTC CAWSSQGGGYTF
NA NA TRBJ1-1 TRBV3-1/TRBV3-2 TGTGCCAGCAGCCAATCCGAAACTGAAGCTTTCTTT CASSQSETEAFF
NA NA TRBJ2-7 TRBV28 TGTGCCAGCACCGCTGGGTCGCTCCGGGCCGAGCAGTACTTC CASTAGSLRAEQYF
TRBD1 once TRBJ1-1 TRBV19 TGTGCCAGTAGTATAGCTCTTGGGACAGCAAACACTGAAGCTTTCTTT CASSIALGTANTEAFF
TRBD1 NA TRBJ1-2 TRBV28 TGTGCCAGCAGTAATTTACAGGGGGCCGTTGGCTACACCTTC CASSNLQGAVGYTF
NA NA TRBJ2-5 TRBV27 TGTGCCAGCAGTTTACAGCTTGGATGGACAGCCAGGGAGACCCAGTACTTC CASSLQLGWTARETQYF
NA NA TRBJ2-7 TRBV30 TGTGCCTGGAGTATCCTTGGATACGAGCAGTACTTC CAWSILGYEQYF
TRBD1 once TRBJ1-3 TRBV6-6 TGTGCCAGCAGTTACCAGGGGGCAGGAGGAAACACCATATATTTT CASSYQGAGGNTIYF
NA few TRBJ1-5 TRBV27 TGTGCCAGCGCCACTCCCGGGGGCAATCAGCCCCAGCATTTT CASATPGGNQPQHF
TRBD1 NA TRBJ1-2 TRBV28 TGTGCCAGCAGGGCCAGGGGGAGCTATGGCTACACCTTC CASRARGSYGYTF
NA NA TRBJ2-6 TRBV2 TGTGCCACCTCGACAGACGTAAAGGCCAACGTCCTGACTTTC CATSTDVKANVLTF
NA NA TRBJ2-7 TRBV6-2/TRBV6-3 TGTGCCAGCAGTTCCCCTTGGCAGGGAGGCAACTACGAGCAGTACTTC CASSSPWQGGNYEQYF
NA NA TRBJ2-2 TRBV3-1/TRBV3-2 TGTGCCAGCAGCCGAAAACGAAGACTCACGTCAAGCGGGGAGCTGTTTTTT CASSRKRRLTSSGELFF
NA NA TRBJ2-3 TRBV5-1 TGCGCCAGCGATTCCCGGGGACCCTTGAGCAGAGATACGCAGTATTTT CASDSRGPLSRDTQYF
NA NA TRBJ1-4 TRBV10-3 TGTGCCATCAGTGCGGCAGCCCAAAATGAAAAACTGTTTTTT CAISAAAQNEKLFF
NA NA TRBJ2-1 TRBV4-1 TGCGCCAGCAGCCTACAAGTGAGCTCCTACAATGAGCAGTTCTTC CASSLQVSSYNEQFF
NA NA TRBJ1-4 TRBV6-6 TGTGCCTCGGGGGAGGAAGGGGAAAAACTGTTTTTT CASGEEGEKLFF
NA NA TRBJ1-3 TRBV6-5 TGTGCCAGCAGTTACTCGAGGGCCAGGGCTGGAAACACCATATATTTT CASSYSRARAGNTIYF
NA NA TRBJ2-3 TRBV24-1 TGTGCCACCACCGGAGGGACTTTCCCTTATACGCAGTATTTT CATTGGTFPYTQYF
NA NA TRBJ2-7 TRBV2 TGTGCCAGCAGTCTCCAGGACAGTCGGGGTCTCTTGCAGTACTTC CASSLQDSRGLLQYF